The 22 T cell receptor beta chains presented below share a single source sample, sequenced in a study of blood T cell repertoires in COVID-19. Libraries were prepared by immunoSEQ multiplex PCR; TCRdb keeps only in-frame clonotypes and omits some of them. The sample includes approximately 210,000 clones, 84% of them seen just once. Sequenced material: peripheral blood. These TCRs come from a human donor in a cohort sampled during active COVID-19.

J is TRBJ2-2 and V is TRBV5-8; the match to TRBD2 covers 9 bases. V was pared by 1 base and J by 6 bases, with 13 bases of the junction left unmatched. Germline loops: CDR1 SGHTS, CDR2 YDEGEE. The CDR3 runs 18 residues. CDR3 residues: CASSLSRAGGPRAGELFF. CDR3 DNA sequence: TGTGCCAGCAGCTTGAGCCGCGCGGGAGGGCCTCGGGCCGGGGAGCTGTTTTTT. The whole variable domain, remainder taken from reference TRBV5-8 and TRBJ2-2, is EAGVTQSPTHLIKTRGQQATLRCSPISGHTSVYWYQQALGLGLQFLLWYDEGEERNRGNFPPRFSGRQFPNYSSELNVNALELEDSALYLCASSLSRAGGPRAGELFFGEGSRLTVL.

The chain recombines TRBV5-5 with TRBJ1-1, with 7 bases identical to TRBD1. The CDR3 totals 15 residues. In germline, CDR1 is SGHKS, CDR2 YYEKEE (reference sequence). Germline trimming cut 4 bases from V and 5 bases from J; bases unmatched to any gene: 11. CDR3 amino acids: CASSGTTGHVTEAFF. CDR3 sequence (DNA): TGTGCCAGCAGCGGAACGACAGGGCACGTAACTGAAGCTTTCTTT.

The V call is TRBV4-1, the J call TRBJ1-6; D not certain. Germline assignment: CDR1 MGHRA and CDR2 YSYEKL. Trimming pared 3 bases from V and 8 bases from J, leaving 14 bases between. CDR3 length: 15 amino acids. CDR3 region: CASSQDGQRDSPLHF. CDR3 nucleotide sequence: TGCGCCAGCAGCCAGGACGGGCAGAGGGATTCACCCCTCCACTTT.

The chain joins TRBV3-1 (or the pseudogene TRBV3-2) to TRBJ2-1; 8 nucleotides agree with TRBD2. This CDR3 spans 16 amino acids. Germline values: CDR1 LGHDT, CDR2 YNNKEL (reference sequence). Unmatched junction bases numbered 10, after V lost 0 bases and J lost 9 bases. The CDR3 sequence: CASSQDASGSKVEQFF. The CDR3 region has the DNA TGTGCCAGCAGCCAAGATGCGAGCGGGAGTAAGGTTGAGCAGTTCTTC.

The V and J genes are TRBV9 and TRBJ2-6; 10 bases agree with TRBD1. Germline CDR1 SGDLS, CDR2 YYNGEE. The J segment lost 11 bases and the V segment lost 4 bases, leaving 9 bases of the junction unmatched. This CDR3 has 15 amino acids. The CDR3 region is CASSSRQGALDVLTF. CDR3 in DNA: TGTGCCAGCAGCTCCAGACAGGGGGCCCTGGACGTCCTGACTTTC.

The rearrangement uses TRBV28 and TRBJ2-1, with D tentatively TRBD1 (6 bases). The CDR3 loop spans 16 amino acids. Germline CDR1 is MDHEN and CDR2 is SYDVKM. V was pared by 3 bases and J by 8 bases, with 20 bases between. The CDR3 DNA follows: TGTGCCAGCAGTTTTCTGGCCGCCTGGGGACAAGATGAGCAGTTCTTC. As protein: CASSFLAAWGQDEQFF.

The chain uses TRBV7-9 and TRBJ1-1; the D is unclear. V shed 4 bases and J shed 10 bases, with 4 bases lying between them. The CDR3 extends over 9 amino acids. Looked up from germline, CDR1 is SEHNR and CDR2 is FQNEAQ (reference sequence). CDR3: CASSSGAFF. The CDR3 nucleotides read TGTGCCAGCAGCTCGGGAGCTTTCTTT.

The chain uses TRBV19 and TRBJ1-5; 7 nucleotides agree with TRBD1. The junction had 6 bases not matched to a gene; V was cut back by 8 bases and J by 5 bases. This CDR3 has 13 amino acids. Germline V gene data show CDR1 as LNHDA and CDR2 as SQIVND (reference sequence). In DNA form, the CDR3 reads TGTGCCAGTGGCGACAGGGCCTATCAGCCCCAGCATTTT. Its translation is CASGDRAYQPQHF.

The chain couples TRBV7-8 to TRBJ2-6; 7 bases align to TRBD1. This CDR3 is built from 19 residues. Trimming at V came to 5 bases and at J to 2 bases, leaving 15 bases not matched to a gene. Germline V gene sequence: CDR1 SGHVS, CDR2 FQNEAQ. CDR3 amino acids: CASSDYRDRRFPGANVLTF. The CDR3 DNA sequence: TGTGCCAGCAGCGACTACCGGGACAGAAGGTTCCCTGGGGCCAACGTCCTGACTTTC.

The table lists this clone with a few counts. The rearrangement uses TRBV11-3 and TRBJ2-3; D is perhaps TRBD2 (5 bases). V dropped 9 bases and J dropped 3 bases, with 10 bases sitting between them. Per the germline V gene, CDR1 is SGHNT and CDR2 is YENEEA. The CDR3 contains 12 residues. CDR3 bases: TGTGCCAGGGCAGGCGGGACAGATACGCAGTATTTT. Protein: CARAGGTDTQYF. The entire variable domain, with the rest obtained from reference TRBV11-3 and TRBJ2-3, is as follows: EAGVVQSPRYKIIEKKQPVAFWCNPISGHNTLYWYLQNLGQGPELLIRYENEEAVDDSQLPKDRFSAERLKGVDSTLKIQPAELGDSAVYLCARAGGTDTQYFGPGTRLTVL.

This chain uses TRBV5-5 with TRBJ2-6; D gene unclear. CDR1 is SGHKS and CDR2 is YYEKEE in the germline V gene (reference sequence). CDR3 length: 15 amino acids. Trimming cost V 4 bases and J 0 bases, with 8 bases left between them. CDR3 sequence (DNA): TGTGCCAGCAGCCCCAGTATCTCTGGGGCCAACGTCCTGACTTTC. Translation: CASSPSISGANVLTF. Supplemented by reference TRBV5-5 and TRBJ2-6, the full variable domain reads DAGVTQSPTHLIKTRGQQVTLRCSPISGHKSVSWYQQVLGQGPQFIFQYYEKEERGRGNFPDRFSARQFPNYSSELNVNALLLGDSALYLCASSPSISGANVLTFGAGSRLTVL.

This clone was counted many times. The rearrangement uses TRBV7-9 and TRBJ1-4; no clear D gene. Trimming stripped 8 bases from V and 7 bases from J, with 20 bases between. This CDR3 is 15 amino acids long. The germline V gene has CDR1 SEHNR and CDR2 FQNEAQ (reference sequence). DNA of the CDR3: TGTGCCAGCGGGGAGGCGGAGGTCTTAGCTGAAAAACTGTTTTTT. This gives the protein CASGEAEVLAEKLFF.

V and J are TRBV3-1 (or the pseudogene TRBV3-2) and TRBJ2-7, with a tentative D call TRBD1 (7 bases). Germline V CDR1 and CDR2: LGHDT, YNNKEL (reference sequence). The V end lost 1 base, the J end lost 7 bases, and 11 bases lay between the germline ends. The CDR3 has 13 amino acids. CDR3 region: CASSQVPGGEQYV. In DNA, the CDR3 is TGTGCCAGCAGCCAAGTTCCAGGGGGGGAGCAGTACGTC.

This sequence joins TRBV11-1 and TRBJ2-7; 9 nucleotides align to TRBD1. The germline V gene has CDR1 SGHAT and CDR2 FQDESV (reference sequence). V shed 3 bases, J shed 2 bases, and the junction held 2 bases outside the gene matches. The length of the CDR3 is 14 residues. The CDR3 protein is CASSFGQGPYEQYF. CDR3 sequence (DNA): TGTGCCAGCAGCTTCGGACAGGGGCCCTACGAGCAGTACTTC.

This clone appeared once. This rearrangement joins TRBV19 to TRBJ1-4; D remains ambiguous. The V end was cut by 6 bases, the J end by 8 bases, with 7 bases between. The CDR3 has 11 amino acids. Germline V gene sequence: CDR1 LNHDA, CDR2 SQIVND (reference sequence). The CDR3 spells CASRGGEKLFF. DNA for the CDR3: TGTGCCAGTAGAGGAGGGGAAAAACTGTTTTTT.

The V call is TRBV27, the J call TRBJ1-1, with D perhaps matching TRBD1 (5 bases). Germline V gene data show CDR1 as MNHEY and CDR2 as SMNVEV (reference sequence). The CDR3 has 17 residues. Trimming cost V 6 bases and J 0 bases, with 20 bases left between them. The CDR3 protein is CASSPVFVWGMNTEAFF. The DNA of the CDR3 is TGTGCCAGCAGCCCCGTTTTTGTATGGGGCATGAACACTGAAGCTTTCTTT.

A single count supports this clone. The chain recombines TRBV30 with TRBJ1-3, with TRBD1 matching over 9 bases. Germline values: CDR1 GTSNPN, CDR2 SVGIG (reference sequence). The ends lost 5 bases at V and 0 bases at J; junction bases unmatched: 2. The CDR3 has 14 amino acids. The CDR3 reads CAWDRGYSGNTIYF. DNA for the CDR3: TGTGCCTGGGACAGGGGGTACTCTGGAAACACCATATATTTT.

Only one count was recorded for this clone. CDR3 bases: TGTGCCAGCAGTCGACAGGGCGGTAGTCAGCCCCAGCATTTT. Its protein is CASSRQGGSQPQHF. The chain uses TRBV28 and TRBJ1-5; 7 nucleotides match TRBD1. CDR1 and CDR2 from the germline V gene are MDHEN and SYDVKM. V was pared by 5 bases and J by 6 bases, with 7 bases of the junction left unmatched. There are 14 residues in the CDR3. Full variable domain (rest looked up from reference TRBV28 and TRBJ1-5): DVKVTQSSRYLVKRTGEKVFLECVQDMDHENMFWYRQDPGLGLRLIYFSYDVKMKEKGDIPEGYSVSREKKERFSLILESASTNQTSMYLCASSRQGGSQPQHFGDGTRLSIL.

Here the CDR3 DNA reads TGTGCCAGCAGTCGCACGATCCTTACAGGGGGGCGCCCGTTCTTC. This gives the protein CASSRTILTGGRPFF. The rearrangement uses TRBV28 and TRBJ2-1; the match to TRBD1 covers 8 bases. Germline CDR1 is MDHEN and CDR2 is SYDVKM. Unmatched junction bases numbered 18, after V lost 5 bases and J lost 15 bases. CDR3 length: 15 residues.

This clone has a single count. This chain links TRBV18 with TRBJ2-1, with 15 bases fitting TRBD2. The CDR3 is 21 residues long. After removal of 5 bases from V and 7 bases from J, the junction contained 21 bases not matched to a gene. Germline assignment: CDR1 KGHSH and CDR2 LQKENI. The CDR3 is CASSAKARTSGRAFSRNEQFF. CDR3 sequence (DNA): TGTGCCAGCTCAGCCAAAGCCAGGACTAGCGGGAGGGCCTTTTCACGAAATGAGCAGTTCTTC.

The J gene is TRBJ1-4, the V gene TRBV12-1. TRBV12-1 is a pseudogene. The CDR3 covers 17 residues. The CDR3 loop is CASSACGTFATNEKLFF. As DNA, the CDR3 is TGTGCCAGCAGCGCTTGCGGGACCTTTGCAACTAATGAAAAACTGTTTTTT.

The J gene is TRBJ2-5, the V gene TRBV7-9, with no clear D. Deletions cut 8 bases from V and 3 bases from J, with 10 bases between. Looked up from germline, CDR1 is SEHNR and CDR2 is FQNEAQ (reference sequence). The CDR3 has 12 residues. The CDR3, as DNA: TGTGCCAGCTCCGACATAGAAGAGACCCAGTACTTC. Its translation is CASSDIEETQYF.